Listed here are 13 T cell receptor beta chains from one sample, sequenced in a study of cytomegalovirus exposure and HLA in healthy donors. In the PCR, 60 Vbeta and 13 Jbeta primers were used. Sequencing was performed with immunoSEQ multiplex PCR; in TCRdb, only in-frame clones are kept and a portion is missing. The sample has more than 140,000 clones; almost 85% are singletons. The sequencing sample was made of PBMCs. These receptors were obtained from a man aged 30 to 39 in good health and CMV-seropositive.

This chain joins TRBV5-1 and TRBJ2-3, with D possibly matching TRBD2 (5 bases). The CDR3 is 15 residues long. V was trimmed by 5 bases and J by 0 bases, leaving 13 bases between them. Germline assignment: CDR1 SGHRS and CDR2 YFSETQ. DNA for the CDR3: TGCGCCAGCAGGGCCCGGGGTTCTAGCACAGATACGCAGTATTTT. Its translation: CASRARGSSTDTQYF.

This clone showed up just a few times. CDR3 residues: CASSESGTGVYEQYF. The CDR3 nucleotides read TGTGCCAGCAGTGAATCGGGAACAGGGGTCTACGAGCAGTACTTC. V is TRBV25-1 and J is TRBJ2-7; 7 bases are a match to TRBD1. The CDR3 spans 15 residues. Unmatched junction bases numbered 6, after V lost 1 base and J lost 3 bases. Germline CDR1 is MGHDK and CDR2 is SYGVNS.

The chain uses TRBV7-2 and TRBJ1-3, with 7 bases aligning to TRBD1. The CDR3 runs 14 residues. Germline loops: CDR1 SGHTA, CDR2 FQGNSA. The junction had 3 bases not matched to a gene; V was cut back by 4 bases and J by 3 bases. CDR3 region: CASSSQGYGNTIYF. As DNA, the CDR3 is TGTGCCAGCAGCTCACAGGGGTATGGAAACACCATATATTTT. The whole variable domain, filled in from reference TRBV7-2 and TRBJ1-3, reads GAGVSQSPSNKVTEKGKDVELRCDPISGHTALYWYRQSLGQGLEFLIYFQGNSAPDKSGLPSDRFSAERTGGSVSTLTIQRTQQEDSAVYLCASSSQGYGNTIYFGEGSWLTVV.

The J gene is TRBJ2-1, the V gene TRBV7-6; 8 positions agree with TRBD1. CDR1 is SGHVS, CDR2 FNYEAQ, per germline. The CDR3 has 19 residues. Trimming at V came to 1 base and at J to 2 bases, leaving 13 bases not matched to a gene. CDR3 nucleotides: TGTGCCAGCAGCTTAGATTGGGACAGGTCCTCACTAACCTACAATGAGCAGTTCTTC. It encodes CASSLDWDRSSLTYNEQFF.

This sequence joins TRBV5-8 and TRBJ2-5; possible D gene TRBD1, 5 bases. The ends were cut back, 3 bases at V and 5 bases at J, with 20 bases in the middle. The CDR3 is made up of 16 amino acids. Germline-derived CDR1 and CDR2 are SGHTS and YDEGEE. CDR3 residues: CASSYRTYSALETQYF. The CDR3 region has the DNA TGTGCCAGCAGCTACAGGACGTACAGCGCCTTGGAGACCCAGTACTTC.

V and J are TRBV7-2 and TRBJ2-7, with D possibly TRBD2 on 6 matching bases. Trimming removed 3 bases from V and 3 bases from J, with 12 bases in between. CDR3 length equals 14 residues. Per germline, CDR1 SGHTA and CDR2 FQGNSA. The CDR3 loop is CASSFAGSNYEQYF. The CDR3 nucleotides read TGTGCCAGCAGCTTTGCGGGGAGCAACTACGAGCAGTACTTC.

The chain couples TRBV5-4 to TRBJ1-1; no clear D gene. Germline values: CDR1 SGHNT, CDR2 YYREEE (reference sequence). The CDR3 has 13 amino acids. V was cut by 0 bases and J by 0 bases, with 3 bases left in between. The CDR3 DNA sequence: TGTGCCAGCAGCTTGGTAGTGAACACTGAAGCTTTCTTT. This codes for CASSLVVNTEAFF. The variable domain in full, with the rest retrieved from reference TRBV5-4 and TRBJ1-1, is ETGVTQSPTHLIKTRGQQVTLRCSSQSGHNTVSWYQQALGQGPQFIFQYYREEENGRGNFPPRFSGLQFPNYSSELNVNALELDDSALYLCASSLVVNTEAFFGQGTRLTVV.

This sequence joins TRBV11-3 and TRBJ2-7; perhaps TRBD1 as D (6 bases). The germline gives CDR1 SGHNT, CDR2 YENEEA. V was pared by 1 base and J by 4 bases, with 11 bases between. The CDR3 covers 14 residues. Here the CDR3 reads CASSLGGTQYEQYF. DNA for the CDR3: TGTGCCAGCAGCTTAGGAGGGACACAGTACGAGCAGTACTTC.

This chain uses TRBV11-3 with TRBJ2-1, with D possibly being TRBD1 (6 bases). Germline lookup yields CDR1 SGHNT and CDR2 YENEEA. The CDR3 runs to 13 residues. The ends were cut back, 4 bases at V and 9 bases at J, with 13 bases in the middle. The CDR3 DNA sequence: TGTGCCAGCAGCTCAAGTAGGGGGAGTGAGCAGTTCTTC. Protein: CASSSSRGSEQFF. Complete variable domain (other parts from reference TRBV11-3 and TRBJ2-1): EAGVVQSPRYKIIEKKQPVAFWCNPISGHNTLYWYLQNLGQGPELLIRYENEEAVDDSQLPKDRFSAERLKGVDSTLKIQPAELGDSAVYLCASSSSRGSEQFFGPGTRLTVL.

The chain carries TRBV18 and TRBJ1-3; D possibly corresponds to TRBD1 (5 bases). Trimming took off 5 bases at V and 0 bases at J, with 17 bases between the two ends. The CDR3 contains 17 residues. Germline CDR1 reads KGHSH; CDR2 reads LQKENI. In DNA form, the CDR3 reads TGTGCCAGCTCAGGCGGGGGTCCTCTTCGCTCTGGAAACACCATATATTTT. Translated, it gives CASSGGGPLRSGNTIYF.

V gene TRBV25-1 combines with J gene TRBJ1-6, with D possibly being TRBD1 (5 bases). CDR1 and CDR2 from the germline V gene are MGHDK and SYGVNS. V lost 3 bases to trimming and J lost 6 bases, with 15 bases between them. The CDR3 contains 16 residues. The CDR3 DNA sequence: TGTGCCAGCAGTGACCCCCGGACAACGGCTAATTCACCCCTCCACTTT. The encoded protein is CASSDPRTTANSPLHF.

V and J are TRBV19 and TRBJ2-7; maybe TRBD1 (5 bases). In germline, CDR1 is LNHDA, CDR2 SQIVND (reference sequence). Deletions cut 10 bases from V and 0 bases from J, with 16 bases between. This CDR3 has 14 amino acids. The CDR3 bases are TGTGCCACCTCAACCGCGACAGTCTCCTACGAGCAGTACTTC. As protein: CATSTATVSYEQYF.

V is TRBV19 and J is TRBJ2-3; D is unclear. V was cut by 2 bases and J by 2 bases, with 5 bases left in between. From germline, CDR1 is LNHDA and CDR2 SQIVND (reference sequence). This CDR3 contains 13 residues. The CDR3 is CASSIRFTDTQYF. DNA for the CDR3: TGTGCCAGTAGTATACGGTTCACAGATACGCAGTATTTT.